The clone carrying this T cell receptor (beta chain) has ten or more counts. Its antigen is undetermined. The data belong to a study of beta chain features in type 1 diabetes. Study details: Age, gender and cell yields were similar between patients and healthy donors.

All of the isolated RNA was reverse transcribed, so expressed TCRB transcripts were sequenced. Method: immunoSEQ multiplex PCR; TCRdb's copy keeps in-frame clones and lacks some. The table includes 430,000 or so clones, roughly 11% detected once. General observations from the study: VDJ junctions from patients with type 1 diabetes contained fewer insertions and more deletions.

This sequence originates from a young woman in good health. The sample taken for sequencing was naive CD4+ T cells from blood.

CDR3 in DNA: TGTGCCTGGAGTCAAACAGCGCAAGAGACCCAGTACTTC. Translated: CAWSQTAQETQYF. The V and J genes are TRBV30 and TRBJ2-5; no clear D gene. The V and J ends lost 2 bases and 2 bases respectively, with 9 bases between them. The CDR3 has 13 residues. Looked up from germline, CDR1 is GTSNPN and CDR2 is SVGIG (reference sequence).